These 2 T cell receptor beta chains originate from one sample sequenced in a study of blood T cell repertoires in COVID-19. Only in-frame clones appear in the TCRdb table, and some are missing; sequencing was by immunoSEQ multiplex PCR. The table lists approximately 250,000 clones, 84% of them singletons. Sequenced sample: peripheral blood. Source of these receptors: a man aged 35-49 years who had recovered from COVID-19.

The CDR3 here is CASRDRGGQPQHF. CDR3 DNA: TGTGCCAGTCGAGACAGGGGTGGGCAGCCCCAGCATTTT. This sequence joins TRBV2 and TRBJ1-5, with 8 nucleotides matching TRBD1. Germline V gene sequence: CDR1 SNHLY, CDR2 FYNNEI. The CDR3 loop spans 13 amino acids. The J segment lost 7 bases and the V segment lost 9 bases, leaving 8 bases of the junction unmatched.

The genes are TRBV5-4 and TRBJ1-2, with TRBD1 matching 9 bases. V lost 5 bases, J lost 1 base, and 12 bases stayed unmatched. Germline V CDR1 and CDR2: SGHNT, YYREEE (reference sequence). The CDR3 contains 17 residues. CDR3 region: CASSSSGTGNYNYGYTF. CDR3 bases: TGTGCCAGCAGTTCTTCCGGGACAGGGAACTATAACTATGGCTACACCTTC.